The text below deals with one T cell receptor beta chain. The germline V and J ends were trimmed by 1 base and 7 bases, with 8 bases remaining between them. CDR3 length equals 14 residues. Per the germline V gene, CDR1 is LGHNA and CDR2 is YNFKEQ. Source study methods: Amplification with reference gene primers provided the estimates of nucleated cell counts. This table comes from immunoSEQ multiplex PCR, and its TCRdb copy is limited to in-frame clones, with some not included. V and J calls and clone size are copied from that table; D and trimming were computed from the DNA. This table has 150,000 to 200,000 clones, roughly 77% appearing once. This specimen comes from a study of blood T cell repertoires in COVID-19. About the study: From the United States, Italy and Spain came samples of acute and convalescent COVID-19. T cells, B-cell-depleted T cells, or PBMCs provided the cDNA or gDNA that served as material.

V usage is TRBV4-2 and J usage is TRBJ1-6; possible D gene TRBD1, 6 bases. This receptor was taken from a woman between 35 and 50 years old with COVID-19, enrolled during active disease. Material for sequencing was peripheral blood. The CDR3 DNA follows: TGTGCCAGCAGCCAAGCACAGGGAAATTCACCCCTCCACTTT. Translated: CASSQAQGNSPLHF.